Presented here are 17 T cell receptor beta chains from one specimen sequenced in a study of T cells in Graves' hyperthyroidism and ophthalmopathy. Template material for amplifying TCR beta CDR3 regions consisted of RNA transcripts. Initially, a first-round RT-PCR of the TCR CDR3 employed the HTBI primer set. TCRdb processed the multiplex PCR reads anew with MiXCR; each CDR3 protein has one entry. Of about 280,000 distinct CDR3 sequences in the sample, less than 30% are singletons; the top ten hold about 30%. Input material: blood. The receptors shown here come from a man between 40 and 49 years old with Graves' hyperthyroidism that later progressed to Graves' ophthalmopathy.

This clonotype was counted many times. This chain connects TRBV20-1 to TRBJ2-7; D is uncertain. Germline V gene data show CDR1 as DFQATT and CDR2 as SNEGSKA (reference sequence). The CDR3 spans 11 residues. The ends were cut back, 3 bases at V and 5 bases at J, with 8 bases in the middle. CDR3 in amino acids: CSASRPDEQYF. CDR3 DNA: TGCAGTGCTAGTCGCCCTGACGAGCAGTACTTC.

About this clonotype itself: It may be a read error: a sequence one base away is much more abundant. In DNA, the CDR3 is TGCAGTGCTGCTGAGACCGGGGAGCTGTTTTTT. Translation: CSAAETGELFF. The J gene is TRBJ2-2, the V gene TRBV20-1; D not certain. With 5 bases removed from V and 5 bases from J, the gap between germline ends came to 6 bases. Germline V gene data show CDR1 as DFQATT and CDR2 as SNEGSKA (reference sequence). The CDR3 runs to 11 residues.

The sample holds many counts of this clonotype. The chain joins TRBV20-1 to TRBJ1-1; TRBD1 matches at 7 bases. Germline V lookup: CDR1 DFQATT, CDR2 SNEGSKA (reference sequence). Trimming took 4 bases from V and 0 from J; bases not matched to a gene: 2. This CDR3 has 13 amino acids. The CDR3 protein is CSAKTGLNTEAFF. DNA for the CDR3: TGCAGTGCTAAGACAGGGTTGAACACTGAAGCTTTCTTT.

This clonotype was counted ten times or more. The rearrangement joins TRBV28 to TRBJ2-7, with D tentatively TRBD2 (5 bases). The CDR3 extends over 13 amino acids. V was shortened by 6 bases and J by 5 bases, with 14 bases between the two germline ends. The germline V gene encodes CDR1 MDHEN and CDR2 SYDVKM. CDR3 sequence: CASSPSGYNEQYF. As DNA, the CDR3 is TGTGCCAGCAGCCCCTCGGGATATAACGAGCAGTACTTC.

CDR3 bases: TGTGCCAGCAACGGGGACTCCTACGAGCAGTACTTC. It translates to CASNGDSYEQYF. This chain joins TRBV6-1 and TRBJ2-7; TRBD2 might be the D (5 bases). V lost 7 bases, J lost 0 bases, and 7 bases lay in between. Germline values: CDR1 MNHNS, CDR2 SASEGT. CDR3 length: 12 residues.

This clonotype was counted many times. The chain has TRBV18 and TRBJ2-7, with TRBD1 identical over 7 bases. Germline V gene lookup returns CDR1 KGHSH and CDR2 LQKENI. There are 13 residues in the CDR3. V shed 3 bases and J 5 bases; nucleotides not matched to a gene: 4. For the CDR3, the DNA is TGTGCCAGCTCACCCCGGGACAGCGACGAGCAGTACTTC. Translating it yields CASSPRDSDEQYF.

This clonotype was recorded many times. V usage is TRBV5-5 and J usage is TRBJ2-7; perhaps D is TRBD1 or TRBD2 (5 bases each). Per the germline V gene, CDR1 is SGHKS and CDR2 is YYEKEE (reference sequence). Between the trimmed V and J ends, which lost 4 bases and 4 bases, there was a span of 15 bases. The CDR3 sequence is 14 residues long. Written as DNA, the CDR3 is TGTGCCAGCAGCCCGTCGGGGCCGGGGTACGAGCAGTACTTC. Its protein product is CASSPSGPGYEQYF.

The table lists this clonotype with many counts. A clone one base away is much larger, so this may be a read error. The chain couples TRBV6-5 to TRBJ2-5; tentatively, D is TRBD1 (7 bases). Germline CDR1 and CDR2: MNHEY and SVGAGI. The CDR3 covers 14 residues. CDR3 nucleotides: TGTGCCAGCAGTTCGACAGGGAGGAAAGAGTCCCAGTACTTC. Translated, it gives CASSSTGRKESQYF.

The rearrangement joins TRBV28 to TRBJ1-1; unclear D gene. The CDR3 totals 16 residues. The V gene's germline CDR1 is MDHEN and CDR2 SYDVKM. The V and J ends lost 5 bases and 4 bases respectively, with 20 bases between them. The CDR3 DNA reads TGTGCCAGCAGTCTCCCCGCTTGGCAGATGCGCACTGAAGCTTTCTTT. Its translation: CASSLPAWQMRTEAFF.

This clonotype appeared many times. The chain uses TRBV12-3 or TRBV12-4 and TRBJ2-7; 7 nucleotides line up with TRBD1. CDR3 size: 15 residues. V lost 4 bases and J lost 0; bases outside the gene matches: 6. The CDR3 region is CASSSQQGSSYEQYF. CDR3 coding DNA: TGTGCCAGCAGTTCACAACAGGGGAGCTCCTACGAGCAGTACTTC.

This clonotype was counted a few times. V is TRBV12-3 or TRBV12-4 and J is TRBJ1-4, with D uncertain. This CDR3 contains 17 residues. V lost 1 base and J lost 6, with 18 bases in between. CDR3 residues: CASSLGRGNLYYEKLFF. The CDR3 region has the DNA TGTGCCAGCAGTTTAGGCCGAGGGAACCTATATTATGAAAAACTGTTTTTT.

At least ten counts were recorded for this clonotype. The rearrangement joins TRBV5-1 to TRBJ2-5; D remains ambiguous. V dropped 0 bases and J dropped 5 bases, with 14 bases sitting between them. Looked up from germline, CDR1 is SGHRS and CDR2 is YFSETQ. This CDR3 region has 15 residues. The CDR3 protein is CASSLEPIARETQYF. The CDR3, as DNA: TGCGCCAGCAGCTTGGAGCCCATAGCCCGGGAGACCCAGTACTTC.

This clonotype was seen repeatedly, ten times or more. The rearrangement uses TRBV6-2 or TRBV6-3 and TRBJ2-5; D unclear. Germline loops: CDR1 MNHEY, CDR2 SVGEGT. V was clipped by 2 bases and J by 3 bases, with 4 bases between them. This CDR3 spans 12 amino acids. CDR3 DNA sequence: TGTGCCAGCAGTTACCCCGAAGAGACCCAGTACTTC. Translated, it gives CASSYPEETQYF.

This clonotype was counted at least ten times. The chain joins TRBV30 to TRBJ2-5; D remains ambiguous. The CDR3 consists of 11 residues. Trimming shortened V by 4 bases and J by 2 bases, and 5 bases separated the two germline ends. Germline loops: CDR1 GTSNPN, CDR2 SVGIG (reference sequence). The CDR3 here is CAWTVQETQYF. CDR3 DNA: TGTGCCTGGACAGTACAAGAGACCCAGTACTTC. Complete variable domain (other parts from reference TRBV30 and TRBJ2-5): SQTIHQWPATLVQPVGSPLSLECTVEGTSNPNLYWYRQAAGRGLQLLFYSVGIGQISSEVPQNLSASRPQDRQFILSSKKLLLSDSGFYLCAWTVQETQYFGPGTRLLVL.

This clonotype was recorded many times. A read error may explain this, as a much larger clone is one base away. This CDR3 is missing its conserved last phenylalanine or tryptophan, likely due to a read error. V gene TRBV6-2 or TRBV6-3 combines with J gene TRBJ1-5; D not resolved. Between the trimmed V and J ends, which lost 5 bases and 0 bases, there was a span of 14 bases. Germline CDR1 and CDR2: MNHEY and SVGEGT. This CDR3 comprises 16 residues. CDR3 nucleotides: TGTGCCAGCAGTCCTACCAGAACAGCTAGCAATCAGCCCCAGCATTCT. Translated: CASSPTRTASNQPQHS.

This clonotype appeared many times. This rearrangement joins TRBV19 to TRBJ2-5; tentative D call: TRBD1 (5 bases). CDR3 length: 14 amino acids. The ends were cut back, 3 bases at V and 3 bases at J, with 11 bases in the middle. Per the germline V gene, CDR1 is LNHDA and CDR2 is SQIVND (reference sequence). Here the CDR3 reads CASSMGQGKETQYF. The CDR3 nucleotides read TGTGCCAGTAGTATGGGGCAGGGAAAAGAGACCCAGTACTTC.

This clonotype appeared many times. The J gene is TRBJ1-2, the V gene TRBV20-1; perhaps TRBD1 as D (5 bases). Germline CDR1 and CDR2: DFQATT and SNEGSKA (reference sequence). Trimming removed 2 bases from V and 3 bases from J, with 13 bases in between. The CDR3 has 14 amino acids. The CDR3 DNA is TGCAGTGCTAGAACACCGCGGGGCGACTATGGCTACACCTTC. As protein: CSARTPRGDYGYTF.